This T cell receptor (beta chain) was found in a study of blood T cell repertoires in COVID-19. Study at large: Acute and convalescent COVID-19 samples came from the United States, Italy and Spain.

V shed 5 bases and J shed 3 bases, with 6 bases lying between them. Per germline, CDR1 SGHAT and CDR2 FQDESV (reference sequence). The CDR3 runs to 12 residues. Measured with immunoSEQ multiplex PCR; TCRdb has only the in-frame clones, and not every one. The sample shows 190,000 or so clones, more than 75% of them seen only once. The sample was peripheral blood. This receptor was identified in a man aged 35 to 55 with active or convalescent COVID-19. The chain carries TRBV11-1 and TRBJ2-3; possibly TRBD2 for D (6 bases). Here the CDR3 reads CASSGGTDTQYF. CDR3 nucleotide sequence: TGTGCCAGCAGCGGAGGGACAGATACGCAGTATTTT.